These T cell receptor beta chains were read from a single sample in a study of blood T cell repertoires in COVID-19. The assay was immunoSEQ multiplex PCR, and TCRdb's table has in-frame clones only and misses some. Found here are about 150,000 clones, around four fifths of them singletons; the top ten hold roughly 19%. Sequencing was carried out using peripheral blood. Every receptor here comes from a woman in her seventies who had recovered from COVID-19. CDR3s include the opening cysteine and the closing phenylalanine or tryptophan. A D gene is named only where the DNA matches it firmly. Only some rows state a clone size, as once, few, many or a class for expanded clones.

d_call: TRBD1
j_call: TRBJ1-3
v_call: TRBV3-1/TRBV3-2
clone_size: -
cdr3_aa: CASSQWDRVGDTIYF
cdr3_nt: TGTGCCAGCAGCCAATGGGACAGGGTTGGCGACACCATATATTTT

d_call: -
j_call: TRBJ2-5
v_call: TRBV3-1/TRBV3-2
clone_size: -
cdr3_aa: CASSQEWAETQYF
cdr3_nt: TGTGCCAGCAGCCAAGAGTGGGCGGAGACCCAGTACTTC

d_call: -
j_call: TRBJ2-3
v_call: TRBV24-1
clone_size: -
cdr3_aa: CATSDPGGVNTDTQYF
cdr3_nt: TGTGCCACCAGTGACCCCGGAGGGGTGAACACAGATACGCAGTATTTT

d_call: TRBD2
j_call: TRBJ2-7
v_call: TRBV19
clone_size: -
cdr3_aa: CASTTGRGDREQYF
cdr3_nt: TGTGCCAGTACGACCGGGAGGGGGGACCGGGAGCAGTACTTC

d_call: -
j_call: TRBJ2-2
v_call: TRBV21-1
clone_size: -
cdr3_aa: CASSNNPRGTGELFF
cdr3_nt: TGTGCCAGCAGCAACAACCCCCGAGGCACCGGGGAGCTGTTTTTT

d_call: TRBD2
j_call: TRBJ2-1
v_call: TRBV6-5
clone_size: -
cdr3_aa: CASSPYSGSHNEQFF
cdr3_nt: TGTGCCAGCAGTCCTTATAGCGGGTCCCACAATGAGCAGTTCTTC

d_call: TRBD1
j_call: TRBJ1-2
v_call: TRBV24-1
clone_size: -
cdr3_aa: CATSDPGTAYGYTF
cdr3_nt: TGTGCCACCAGTGACCCCGGGACAGCCTATGGCTACACCTTC

d_call: TRBD2
j_call: TRBJ2-7
v_call: TRBV6-6
clone_size: -
cdr3_aa: CASRKAGGTPTYEQYF
cdr3_nt: TGTGCCAGCAGAAAGGCCGGGGGGACCCCCACCTACGAGCAGTACTTC

d_call: TRBD2
j_call: TRBJ2-1
v_call: TRBV15
clone_size: once
cdr3_aa: CATSPSGGAPYNEQFF
cdr3_nt: TGTGCCACCAGCCCAAGCGGGGGCGCCCCTTACAATGAGCAGTTCTTC

d_call: -
j_call: TRBJ1-6
v_call: TRBV7-9
clone_size: few
cdr3_aa: CASSQGHSPLHF
cdr3_nt: TGTGCCAGCAGCCAGGGCCATTCACCCCTCCACTTT

d_call: -
j_call: TRBJ2-1
v_call: TRBV3-1/TRBV3-2
clone_size: -
cdr3_aa: CASSHYRSHQDEQFF
cdr3_nt: TGTGCCAGCAGCCACTATCGTTCCCACCAGGATGAGCAGTTCTTC

d_call: TRBD2
j_call: TRBJ2-5
v_call: TRBV6-5
clone_size: -
cdr3_aa: CASSPGGSGDKTQYF
cdr3_nt: TGTGCCAGCAGCCCCGGTGGTAGCGGGGACAAGACCCAGTACTTC

d_call: -
j_call: TRBJ1-5
v_call: TRBV7-2
clone_size: -
cdr3_aa: CASSPNREVPPQHF
cdr3_nt: TGTGCCAGCAGCCCCAACAGGGAAGTCCCCCCCCAGCATTTT

d_call: TRBD1
j_call: TRBJ1-1
v_call: TRBV5-1
clone_size: -
cdr3_aa: CASSLSRGQTEAFF
cdr3_nt: TGCGCCAGCAGCTTGTCTAGGGGGCAAACTGAAGCTTTCTTT

d_call: -
j_call: TRBJ1-1
v_call: TRBV5-1
clone_size: -
cdr3_aa: CASSLVSGNTEAFF
cdr3_nt: TGCGCCAGCAGCTTGGTATCGGGGAACACTGAAGCTTTCTTT

d_call: -
j_call: TRBJ1-5
v_call: TRBV5-5
clone_size: -
cdr3_aa: CASSQRGFGDQPQHF
cdr3_nt: TGTGCCAGCAGCCAGAGGGGGTTTGGGGATCAGCCCCAGCATTTT